The 31 T cell receptor beta chains reported below all come from one sample, sequenced in a study of TIL therapy for anti-PD-1-resistant metastatic lung cancer. Time point specified: pre-treatment sample, taken before nivolumab and TIL therapy. The immunoSEQ assay was v3. Assay: immunoSEQ multiplex PCR; the TCRdb copy retains only in-frame clones and omits some. The table lists 54,000 or so clones, roughly 84% of them singletons, with about 2.5% in the top ten. Sequencing was performed on blood, taken at baseline. These receptors came from a person between 30 and 80 years old with non-small cell lung cancer.

This chain uses TRBV7-9 with TRBJ1-2; 8 nucleotides agree with TRBD1. The length of the CDR3 is 15 residues. Germline V gives CDR1 SEHNR, CDR2 FQNEAQ (reference sequence). Germline trimming cut 4 bases from V and 2 bases from J; bases unmatched to any gene: 6. Written as DNA, the CDR3 is TGTGCCAGCAGCTCCGCGCAGGGGGCCAACTATGGCTACACCTTC. Its translation is CASSSAQGANYGYTF.

The chain has TRBV19 and TRBJ1-1, with D tentatively TRBD1 (5 bases). V lost 1 base, J lost 1 base, and 10 bases lay in between. Germline V CDR1 and CDR2: LNHDA, SQIVND (reference sequence). This CDR3 region has 15 residues. In DNA form, the CDR3 reads TGTGCCAGTAGTATAGGGAGGGGCTGGAACACTGAAGCTTTCTTT. It yields the protein CASSIGRGWNTEAFF.

In DNA, the CDR3 is TGTGCCTGGACCTGGACCCACAATGAGCAGTTCTTC. Translation: CAWTWTHNEQFF. V usage is TRBV30 and J usage is TRBJ2-1; no reliable D call. The CDR3 has 12 amino acids. Per the germline V gene, CDR1 is GTSNPN and CDR2 is SVGIG (reference sequence). V was shortened by 4 bases and J by 5 bases, with 9 bases between the two germline ends.

The chain is built from TRBV3-1 (or the pseudogene TRBV3-2) and TRBJ1-2, with TRBD1 matching 8 bases. The CDR3 is made up of 15 amino acids. V gave up 3 bases and J gave up 4 bases; unmatched junction bases: 7. CDR1 and CDR2 from the germline V gene are LGHDT and YNNKEL (reference sequence). Here the CDR3 DNA reads TGTGCCAGCAGCCAGGGGACAGGACGAACCTATGGCTACACCTTC. It encodes CASSQGTGRTYGYTF.

The rearrangement uses TRBV2 and TRBJ2-1; 8 nucleotides align to TRBD2. V shed 2 bases and J 6 bases; nucleotides not matched to a gene: 9. The CDR3 sequence is 16 residues long. The germline V gene has CDR1 SNHLY and CDR2 FYNNEI. The CDR3: CASSESKGLDVNEQFF. The CDR3 region has the DNA TGTGCCAGCAGTGAATCGAAGGGACTAGACGTCAATGAGCAGTTCTTC. Supplemented by reference TRBV2 and TRBJ2-1, the full variable domain reads EPEVTQTPSHQVTQMGQEVILRCVPISNHLYFYWYRQILGQKVEFLVSFYNNEISEKSEIFDDQFSVERPDGSNFTLKIRSTKLEDSAMYFCASSESKGLDVNEQFFGPGTRLTVL.

The chain is built from TRBV6-5 and TRBJ2-3; D is ambiguous. The CDR3 runs to 13 residues. Germline lookup yields CDR1 MNHEY and CDR2 SVGAGI. The V end lost 9 bases, the J end lost 2 bases, and 12 bases lay between the germline ends. CDR3: CASRGPITDTQYF. The CDR3 coding sequence is TGTGCCAGTAGAGGACCGATCACAGATACGCAGTATTTT.

This chain uses TRBV18 with TRBJ2-5, with TRBD1 as a possible D gene (6 bases). The CDR3 contains 14 residues. CDR1 KGHSH and CDR2 LQKENI come from the germline V gene. Trimming pared 4 bases from V and 4 bases from J, leaving 13 bases between. CDR3 DNA: TGTGCCAGCTCACAGCCGGGCAGGGGAGAGACCCAGTACTTC. This translates into CASSQPGRGETQYF.

V and J are TRBV19 and TRBJ1-5; a weak D match, TRBD1 (5 bases). The CDR3 totals 16 residues. Per the germline V gene, CDR1 is LNHDA and CDR2 is SQIVND (reference sequence). Trimming pared 4 bases from V and 2 bases from J, leaving 15 bases between. The CDR3 protein is CASSNQGLSGNQPQHF. For the CDR3, the DNA is TGTGCCAGTAGTAACCAGGGTCTATCGGGCAATCAGCCCCAGCATTTT. The whole variable domain, remainder taken from reference TRBV19 and TRBJ1-5, is DGGITQSPKYLFRKEGQNVTLSCEQNLNHDAMYWYRQDPGQGLRLIYYSQIVNDFQKGDIAEGYSVSREKKESFPLTVTSAQKNPTAFYLCASSNQGLSGNQPQHFGDGTRLSIL.

Here the CDR3 DNA reads TGTGCCAGTAGGGTCAGGGGGGATTTAAATCAGCCCCAGCATTTT. Translation: CASRVRGDLNQPQHF. The rearrangement uses TRBV19 and TRBJ1-5, with 7 bases lining up with TRBD1. In germline, CDR1 is LNHDA, CDR2 SQIVND (reference sequence). The CDR3 sequence is 15 residues long. J was trimmed by 4 bases and V by 6 bases; bases with no gene match: 9. Variable domain in full (rest from reference TRBV19 and TRBJ1-5): DGGITQSPKYLFRKEGQNVTLSCEQNLNHDAMYWYRQDPGQGLRLIYYSQIVNDFQKGDIAEGYSVSREKKESFPLTVTSAQKNPTAFYLCASRVRGDLNQPQHFGDGTRLSIL.

CDR3 bases: TGCGCCAGCAGCCAAGGGACTAGCGGGAGTACGGGCACAGATACGCAGTATTTT. Translating gives CASSQGTSGSTGTDTQYF. The chain uses TRBV4-1 and TRBJ2-3; the match to TRBD2 covers 13 bases. V lost 1 base to trimming and J lost 1 base; unmatched junction nucleotides: 5. This CDR3 is 18 amino acids long. Germline CDR1 reads MGHRA; CDR2 reads YSYEKL.

The J gene is TRBJ1-1, the V gene TRBV7-8; the match to TRBD1 covers 7 bases. With V trimmed by 4 bases and J by 2 bases, 7 bases remained unmatched. The CDR3 has 15 amino acids. Germline-derived CDR1 and CDR2 are SGHVS and FQNEAQ. The CDR3: CASSSQQGYNTEAFF. CDR3 in DNA: TGTGCCAGCAGCTCCCAACAGGGGTACAACACTGAAGCTTTCTTT. The entire variable domain, with the rest obtained from reference TRBV7-8 and TRBJ1-1, is as follows: GAGVSQSPRYKVAKRGQDVALRCDPISGHVSLFWYQQALGQGPEFLTYFQNEAQLDKSGLPSDRFFAERPEGSVSTLKIQRTQQEDSAVYLCASSSQQGYNTEAFFGQGTRLTVV.

The V call is TRBV30, the J call TRBJ2-7; TRBD1 matches 7 bases. Germline trimming cut 5 bases from V and 3 bases from J; bases unmatched to any gene: 10. This CDR3 is built from 14 residues. Germline assignment: CDR1 GTSNPN and CDR2 SVGIG (reference sequence). This CDR3 reads CAWGWTGWGYEQYF. CDR3 nucleotides: TGTGCCTGGGGTTGGACAGGCTGGGGCTACGAGCAGTACTTC.

The chain uses TRBV28 and TRBJ2-5; D is unclear. Germline CDR1 and CDR2: MDHEN and SYDVKM. The CDR3 loop spans 11 amino acids. V lost 3 bases and J 5 bases, leaving 4 bases between the germline ends. DNA for the CDR3: TGTGCCAGCAGTTTTTTCGAGACCCAGTACTTC. Its protein product is CASSFFETQYF.

The V gene is TRBV30, the J gene TRBJ2-6; possible D gene TRBD1, 5 bases. V gave up 5 bases and J gave up 0 bases, with 17 bases separating them. The length of the CDR3 is 17 residues. Germline V gene lookup returns CDR1 GTSNPN and CDR2 SVGIG (reference sequence). The CDR3 protein is CAWFRGRASSGANVLTF. The CDR3 DNA is TGTGCCTGGTTTCGCGGCAGGGCGAGCTCTGGGGCCAACGTCCTGACTTTC.

A single count supports this clone. V and J are TRBV7-2 and TRBJ2-3; a possible D gene is TRBD2 (6 bases). CDR1 SGHTA and CDR2 FQGNSA come from the germline V gene. V lost 1 base and J 0 bases, leaving 11 bases between the germline ends. The CDR3 has 16 amino acids. CDR3 bases: TGTGCCAGCAGCTTAGGCGGGGTGTTTAGCACAGATACGCAGTATTTT. It codes for CASSLGGVFSTDTQYF. The full variable domain, completed using reference TRBV7-2 and TRBJ2-3, is GAGVSQSPSNKVTEKGKDVELRCDPISGHTALYWYRQSLGQGLEFLIYFQGNSAPDKSGLPSDRFSAERTGGSVSTLTIQRTQQEDSAVYLCASSLGGVFSTDTQYFGPGTRLTVL.

The chain couples TRBV5-5 to TRBJ1-4; 9 nucleotides line up with TRBD1. Trimming removed 1 base from V and 8 bases from J; junction bases left unmatched: 6. Germline V CDR1 and CDR2: SGHKS, YYEKEE (reference sequence). CDR3 size: 15 residues. The CDR3 is CASSLSGTGIEKLFF. CDR3 sequence (DNA): TGTGCCAGCAGCTTGTCCGGGACAGGGATCGAAAAACTGTTTTTT.

The J gene is TRBJ1-1, the V gene TRBV27; TRBD1 might be the D (6 bases). V shed 4 bases and J shed 5 bases, with 8 bases lying between them. Germline V CDR1 and CDR2: MNHEY, SMNVEV (reference sequence). CDR3 length: 12 residues. This chain's CDR3 is CASSSTGTEAFF. CDR3 sequence (DNA): TGTGCCAGCAGTTCAACAGGGACTGAAGCTTTCTTT.

The V call is TRBV5-1, the J call TRBJ1-4; unclear D gene. V lost 3 bases and J 4 bases, leaving 7 bases between the germline ends. CDR1 and CDR2 (germline): SGHRS, YFSETQ. The CDR3 is made up of 13 amino acids. CDR3 sequence: CASSSELNEKLFF. The CDR3 nucleotides are TGCGCCAGCAGCTCGGAGCTTAATGAAAAACTGTTTTTT.

The rearrangement joins TRBV12-3 or TRBV12-4 to TRBJ1-5; D gene ambiguous. Between the trimmed V and J ends, which lost 3 bases and 8 bases, there was a span of 11 bases. The CDR3 extends over 13 amino acids. CDR3 DNA sequence: TGTGCCAGCAGTTTCTCAGGTGGAGAGCCCCAGCATTTT. This gives the protein CASSFSGGEPQHF.

This clone was counted once. The chain recombines TRBV12-5 with TRBJ1-3, with D possibly being TRBD1 (6 bases). This CDR3 comprises 14 residues. Trimming took off 0 bases at V and 8 bases at J, with 11 bases between the two ends. Germline-derived CDR1 and CDR2 are LGHNT and FRNRAP. DNA for the CDR3: TGTGCTAGTGGTTTGGTCGGACAGTGGGACACCATATATTTT. It yields the protein CASGLVGQWDTIYF.

The rearrangement links TRBV19 to TRBJ1-4; 12 bases are shared with TRBD1. Germline trimming cut 6 bases from V and 4 bases from J; bases unmatched to any gene: 15. Germline V gene data show CDR1 as LNHDA and CDR2 as SQIVND (reference sequence). CDR3 length equals 19 residues. The CDR3 region has the DNA TGTGCCAGTAGCCGTACCGGGACAGGGGGCCACTACTTTAATGAAAAACTGTTTTTT. It specifies CASSRTGTGGHYFNEKLFF.

The V gene is TRBV19, the J gene TRBJ1-1, with D unclear. The CDR3 length is 11 residues. The ends were cut back, 6 bases at V and 7 bases at J, with 9 bases in the middle. The germline CDR1 and CDR2 sequences are LNHDA and SQIVND (reference sequence). Here the CDR3 reads CASRTAIEAFF. DNA for the CDR3: TGTGCCAGTAGGACTGCCATTGAAGCTTTCTTT.

The rearrangement joins TRBV6-5 to TRBJ2-2; no reliable D call. This CDR3 is built from 14 residues. CDR1 MNHEY and CDR2 SVGAGI come from the germline V gene. V dropped 7 bases and J dropped 4 bases, with 13 bases sitting between them. The CDR3 loop reads CASIFTRATGELFF. Written as DNA, the CDR3 is TGTGCCAGCATTTTCACCCGGGCCACCGGGGAGCTGTTTTTT.

The CDR3 region is CASSPATGGHREQYF. As DNA, the CDR3 is TGTGCCAGCTCACCAGCAACAGGGGGTCATCGGGAGCAGTACTTC. The rearrangement joins TRBV18 to TRBJ2-7; 8 bases map to TRBD1. V trimming: 2 bases; J trimming: 7 bases; junction bases outside the gene matches: 10. CDR1 KGHSH and CDR2 LQKENI come from the germline V gene. CDR3 size: 15 residues.

Only one count was recorded for this clone. The rearrangement uses TRBV5-1 and TRBJ2-5, with TRBD2 identical over 8 bases. Germline loops: CDR1 SGHRS, CDR2 YFSETQ. J lost 5 bases, V lost 2 bases, and 11 bases had no gene match. CDR3 size: 16 residues. CDR3 sequence (DNA): TGCGCCAGCAGCTTAGGGCCCACGGGGGGGTTTGAGACCCAGTACTTC. Its translation: CASSLGPTGGFETQYF.

This rearrangement joins TRBV6-1 to TRBJ2-7; a possible D gene is TRBD2 (6 bases). Germline V gene sequence: CDR1 MNHNS, CDR2 SASEGT. This CDR3 spans 13 amino acids. The V gene lost 3 bases and the J gene lost 3 bases, with 9 bases spanning the gap. Here the CDR3 DNA reads TGTGCCAGCAGTGATCGGGGGAGCTACGAGCAGTACTTC. Its protein is CASSDRGSYEQYF.

The chain carries TRBV27 and TRBJ1-5; D uncertain. This CDR3 region has 15 residues. The germline V gene encodes CDR1 MNHEY and CDR2 SMNVEV (reference sequence). Between the trimmed V and J ends, which lost 4 bases and 4 bases, there was a span of 14 bases. The CDR3 protein is CASSSKKQINQPQHF. The DNA for the CDR3 is TGTGCCAGCAGTTCAAAAAAACAGATTAATCAGCCCCAGCATTTT.

About this clone: Other DNA sequences of this sample code for an identical CDR3. This sequence joins TRBV29-1 and TRBJ1-5, with a possible D match to TRBD1 (6 bases). The CDR3 loop spans 13 amino acids. Trimming left V 4 bases short and J 9 bases short, with 16 bases between. CDR1 is SQVTM, CDR2 ANQGSEA, per germline. The CDR3 loop is CSVGLTGTGPQHF. CDR3 bases: TGCAGCGTTGGTCTGACAGGCACCGGGCCCCAGCATTTT.

This chain uses TRBV10-3 with TRBJ1-3; D is possibly TRBD1 (5 bases). Germline V gene sequence: CDR1 ENHRY, CDR2 SYGVKD. This CDR3 region has 16 residues. V lost 3 bases to trimming and J lost 3 bases, with 15 bases between them. DNA for the CDR3: TGTGCCATCAGTGAAGTCAAACCAGGGAATGGAAACACCATATATTTT. This encodes CAISEVKPGNGNTIYF.

The sample holds a few counts of this clone. The chain couples TRBV5-8 to TRBJ1-5; possible D gene TRBD1, 5 bases. Trimming shortened V by 4 bases and J by 12 bases, and 14 bases separated the two germline ends. This CDR3 is 12 amino acids long. Per germline, CDR1 SGHTS and CDR2 YDEGEE. Written as DNA, the CDR3 is TGTGCCAGCAGCCCAGGACAATTCTTCCAGCATTTT. This translates into CASSPGQFFQHF.

Here the CDR3 DNA reads TGTGCCAGCAGTCAACAGGGGATCGGGACAGGGTGGGGAAAACTGTTTTTT. Protein: CASSQQGIGTGWGKLFF. The J gene is TRBJ1-4, the V gene TRBV6-6; 9 positions agree with TRBD1. Trimming took 5 bases from V and 10 from J; bases not matched to a gene: 17. There are 17 residues in the CDR3. CDR1 MNHNY and CDR2 SVGAGI come from the germline V gene (reference sequence).